This T cell receptor beta chain was sequenced during a study of T-cell reconstitution after alpha-beta-depleted transplantation in children. Study outcomes and limitations: Surviving recipient cells, namely T cells and thymic progenitors, were the source of high day-60 TCRbeta diversity in some patients. T cells produced anew were the main source of T-cell counts and diversity one year after transplant. About two months after transplant, alpha-beta T cells reportedly came from several hundred expanded graft clones.

Unique molecular identifiers were incorporated during preparation of the TCRbeta library. A single record per CDR3 protein comes from TCRdb applying MiXCR to the PCR reads. This sample carries 600,000 to 800,000 distinct CDR3 sequences, around 12% of them seen once, and the ten largest clones take roughly 0.84%. The V gene lost 7 bases and the J gene lost 3 bases, with 19 bases spanning the gap. This CDR3 has 16 residues. Germline V gene data show CDR1 as SEHNR and CDR2 as FQNEAQ (reference sequence). This clonotype was counted at least ten times. Antigen: not known. This sequence was found in a girl aged 2-10 years with congenital amegakaryocytic thrombocytopenia, due to receive a stem cell transplant. The sequencing used PBMCs, collected before TCRalphabeta/CD19-depleted stem cell transplant. The chain uses TRBV7-9 and TRBJ2-1, with D hard to call. The CDR3 is CASIPPLEVSYNEQFF. DNA of the CDR3: TGTGCCAGCATTCCACCCCTAGAAGTAAGCTACAATGAGCAGTTCTTC.